One sample yielded the 12 T cell receptor beta chains listed below, sequenced in a study of blood T cell repertoires in COVID-19. Generated by immunoSEQ multiplex PCR, the TCRdb table keeps only in-frame clones and is missing some. The sample includes fewer than 200,000 clones, about 81% seen only once; the top ten take 7.8%. The sequencing input was peripheral blood. All receptors come from a woman aged 55-69 years with COVID-19, enrolled during active disease.

The chain employs TRBV3-1 (or the pseudogene TRBV3-2) and TRBJ2-7, with D possibly matching TRBD1 (6 bases). V shed 4 bases and J shed 2 bases, with 12 bases lying between them. The length of the CDR3 is 14 residues. Germline V lookup: CDR1 LGHDT, CDR2 YNNKEL (reference sequence). CDR3 DNA: TGTGCCAGCAGCCCCCAGGGGAAAACCTACGAGCAGTACTTC. Amino acid sequence: CASSPQGKTYEQYF.

V gene TRBV5-6 combines with J gene TRBJ1-6, with a possible D match to TRBD1 (5 bases). V was pared by 1 base and J by 0 bases, with 11 bases between. The CDR3 totals 17 residues. Per the germline V gene, CDR1 is SGHDT and CDR2 is YYEEEE. The chain's CDR3 is CASSLWGDSSYNSPLHF. The CDR3 DNA reads TGTGCCAGCAGCTTGTGGGGGGATAGCTCCTATAATTCACCCCTCCACTTT.

The chain carries TRBV7-2 and TRBJ2-1, with 9 positions matching TRBD1. Trimming at V came to 3 bases and at J to 5 bases, leaving 5 bases not matched to a gene. The CDR3 runs 15 residues. CDR1 is SGHTA and CDR2 is FQGNSA in the germline V gene. The CDR3 coding sequence is TGTGCCAGCAGCTTTGGGACAGGGAACAACAATGAGCAGTTCTTC. It encodes CASSFGTGNNNEQFF. The entire variable domain, with the rest obtained from reference TRBV7-2 and TRBJ2-1, is as follows: GAGVSQSPSNKVTEKGKDVELRCDPISGHTALYWYRQSLGQGLEFLIYFQGNSAPDKSGLPSDRFSAERTGGSVSTLTIQRTQQEDSAVYLCASSFGTGNNNEQFFGPGTRLTVL.

This clone was found once. This chain connects TRBV19 to TRBJ1-5; 7 nucleotides match TRBD1. Germline V lookup: CDR1 LNHDA, CDR2 SQIVND (reference sequence). V trimming: 3 bases; J trimming: 3 bases; junction bases outside the gene matches: 5. The CDR3 is made up of 15 amino acids. CDR3 DNA sequence: TGTGCCAGTAGTATCACAGGGGAGTTCAATCAGCCCCAGCATTTT. It yields the protein CASSITGEFNQPQHF. The full variable domain, in which reference TRBV19 and TRBJ1-5 provide the parts outside the CDR3, is DGGITQSPKYLFRKEGQNVTLSCEQNLNHDAMYWYRQDPGQGLRLIYYSQIVNDFQKGDIAEGYSVSREKKESFPLTVTSAQKNPTAFYLCASSITGEFNQPQHFGDGTRLSIL.

V gene TRBV5-4 combines with J gene TRBJ1-1, with 7 positions matching TRBD1. Germline assignment: CDR1 SGHNT and CDR2 YYREEE (reference sequence). CDR3 length: 14 amino acids. With 4 bases clipped from V and 0 bases from J, the junction kept 3 bases outside the gene matches. CDR3 amino acids: CASSRTGLNTEAFF. Here the CDR3 DNA reads TGTGCCAGCAGCCGGACAGGCTTGAACACTGAAGCTTTCTTT.

The rearrangement uses TRBV5-1 and TRBJ2-1; 7 positions agree with TRBD2. Germline lookup yields CDR1 SGHRS and CDR2 YFSETQ. V lost 2 bases and J lost 5; bases outside the gene matches: 4. CDR3 length equals 14 residues. The CDR3 sequence is CASSFGTINNEQFF. CDR3 DNA sequence: TGCGCCAGCAGCTTTGGGACTATAAACAATGAGCAGTTCTTC.

The gene calls are TRBV6-1 and TRBJ2-6; TRBD1 might be the D (6 bases). V was clipped by 2 bases and J by 4 bases, with 9 bases between them. The CDR3 has 15 amino acids. Germline-derived CDR1 and CDR2 are MNHNS and SASEGT. The CDR3 DNA follows: TGTGCCAGCAGTGAATTAGGGGGAGGGGCCAACGTCCTGACTTTC. It specifies CASSELGGGANVLTF.

This chain uses TRBV6-5 with TRBJ1-6; 7 bases are a match to TRBD1. CDR1 MNHEY and CDR2 SVGAGI come from the germline V gene. With 5 bases clipped from V and 0 bases from J, the junction kept 1 base outside the gene matches. This CDR3 contains 15 residues. CDR3 nucleotide sequence: TGTGCCAGCAGTAGGGACAGCTCCTATAATTCACCCCTCCACTTT. Translating it yields CASSRDSSYNSPLHF.

V usage is TRBV2 and J usage is TRBJ1-2; a possible D gene is TRBD1 (5 bases). With 9 bases removed from V and 8 bases from J, the gap between germline ends came to 19 bases. This CDR3 contains 13 residues. In germline, CDR1 is SNHLY, CDR2 FYNNEI. The CDR3 loop is CASITTREGGYTF. The CDR3 DNA sequence: TGTGCCAGTATCACCACCAGGGAGGGCGGCTACACCTTC. The variable domain in full, with the rest retrieved from reference TRBV2 and TRBJ1-2, is EPEVTQTPSHQVTQMGQEVILRCVPISNHLYFYWYRQILGQKVEFLVSFYNNEISEKSEIFDDQFSVERPDGSNFTLKIRSTKLEDSAMYFCASITTREGGYTFGSGTRLTVV.

The chain carries TRBV10-1 and TRBJ2-1, with unresolved D. V lost 2 bases, J lost 2 bases, and 13 bases lay in between. CDR3 length: 16 amino acids. CDR1 and CDR2 (germline): WNHNN, SYGVQD (reference sequence). As DNA, the CDR3 is TGCGCCAGCAGTGAGCCCCCTGGCCCCCCCTACAATGAGCAGTTCTTC. As protein: CASSEPPGPPYNEQFF.

The chain uses TRBV6-6 and TRBJ1-6; D may be TRBD1 (5 bases). This CDR3 spans 16 amino acids. CDR1 is MNHNY, CDR2 SVGAGI, per germline (reference sequence). Deletions cut 6 bases from V and 0 bases from J, with 12 bases between. Written as DNA, the CDR3 is TGTGCCAGCAGGGGGGGAGGGAGCTCCTATAATTCACCCCTCCACTTT. Translated: CASRGGGSSYNSPLHF.

The chain's CDR3 is CATQATSDGGGEQFF. The CDR3, as DNA: TGTGCCACCCAGGCGACTAGCGATGGAGGGGGTGAGCAGTTCTTC. The gene calls are TRBV10-3 and TRBJ2-1; 8 bases map to TRBD2. This CDR3 has 15 amino acids. Germline-derived CDR1 and CDR2 are ENHRY and SYGVKD. With 10 bases clipped from V and 9 bases from J, the junction kept 17 bases outside the gene matches.